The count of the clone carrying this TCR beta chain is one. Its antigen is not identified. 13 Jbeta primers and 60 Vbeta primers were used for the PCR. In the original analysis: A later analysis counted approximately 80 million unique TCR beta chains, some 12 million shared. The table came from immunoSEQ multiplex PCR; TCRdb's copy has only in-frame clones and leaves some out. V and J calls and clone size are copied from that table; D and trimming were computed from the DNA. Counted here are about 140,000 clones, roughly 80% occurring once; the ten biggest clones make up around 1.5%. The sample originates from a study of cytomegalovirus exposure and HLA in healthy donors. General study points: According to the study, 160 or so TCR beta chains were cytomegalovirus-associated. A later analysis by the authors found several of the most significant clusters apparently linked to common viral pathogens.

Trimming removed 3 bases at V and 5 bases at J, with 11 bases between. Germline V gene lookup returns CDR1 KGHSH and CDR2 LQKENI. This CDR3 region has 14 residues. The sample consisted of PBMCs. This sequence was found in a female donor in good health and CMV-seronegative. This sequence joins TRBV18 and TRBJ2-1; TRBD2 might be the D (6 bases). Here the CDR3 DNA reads TGTGCCAGCTCACCGGGGACTTCTCACAATGAGCAGTTCTTC. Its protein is CASSPGTSHNEQFF.